This TCR beta chain was found in a study of human T cells and chemical hapten exposure. Whole-study results and caveats: With regard to DPC sensitization, TCRs above 1 in 1000 frequency did not change.

Time point here: healthy volunteer bleed at 6 weeks. Total RNA was isolated from unfractionated whole blood. The study used a library that attached unique molecular identifiers to individual cDNA molecules. TCRdb used MiXCR to reprocess the RACE reads, holding one entry per CDR3 protein. The repertoire holds under 50,000 distinct CDR3 sequences, 3.7% seen once, with around 5% in the top ten. Trimming at V came to 6 bases and at J to 3 bases, leaving 5 bases not matched to a gene. Germline V lookup: CDR1 SGHTA, CDR2 FQGNSA. The CDR3 is 15 residues long. This clonotype was counted at least ten times. Antigen specificity is unknown.

The rearrangement joins TRBV7-2 to TRBJ2-3; 11 nucleotides match TRBD1. The TCR was taken from a human donor in good health. Some clones in this sample may be carry-over from other donors' samples. Sequencing was done on a sample of whole blood. The CDR3 protein is CASSRDRGGTDTQYF. CDR3 coding DNA: TGTGCCAGCAGTCGGGACAGGGGGGGAACAGATACGCAGTATTTT.